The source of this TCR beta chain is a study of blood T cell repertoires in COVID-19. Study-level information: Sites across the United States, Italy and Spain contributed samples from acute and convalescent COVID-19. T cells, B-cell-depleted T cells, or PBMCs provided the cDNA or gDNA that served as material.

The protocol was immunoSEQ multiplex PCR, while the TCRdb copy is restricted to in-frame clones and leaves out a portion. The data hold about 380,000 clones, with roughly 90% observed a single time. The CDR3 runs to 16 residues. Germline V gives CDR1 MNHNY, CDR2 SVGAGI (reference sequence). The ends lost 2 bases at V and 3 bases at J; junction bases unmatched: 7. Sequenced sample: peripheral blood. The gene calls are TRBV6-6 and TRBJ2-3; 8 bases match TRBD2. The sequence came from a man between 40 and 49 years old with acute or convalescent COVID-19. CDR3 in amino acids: CASSYGAGGVTDTQYF. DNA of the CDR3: TGTGCCAGCAGTTACGGGGCGGGAGGAGTGACAGATACGCAGTATTTT.